Listed below are T cell receptor beta chains from one sample, sequenced in a study of Ad26.COV2.S vaccination and SARS-CoV-2 variants. Only in-frame clones appear in the TCRdb table, and some are missing; sequencing was by immunoSEQ multiplex PCR. This sample carries 300,000 to 500,000 clones, about 85% of them seen once, and the ten largest clones take approximately 3.7%. The sequencing used peripheral blood, collected in a trial of Ad26.COV2.S vaccine versus placebo. The source is a person aged 18-65 years who received the Ad26.COV2.S COVID-19 vaccine or a placebo. Each CDR3 is given with its conserved first and last residue. Each record gives: clone size, J gene, V gene, CDR3 protein. Part of the rows lack a size; the others show once, few, many or a class for expanded clones.

clone_size: -
j_call: TRBJ2-3
v_call: TRBV5-1
cdr3_aa: CASSANPSGGVRGDTQYF

clone_size: once
j_call: TRBJ2-5
v_call: TRBV15
cdr3_aa: CATSRAQGQETQYF

clone_size: once
j_call: TRBJ1-1
v_call: TRBV18
cdr3_aa: CASSPQIAEAFF

clone_size: -
j_call: TRBJ1-1
v_call: TRBV4-1
cdr3_aa: CASRGTLKNTEAFF

clone_size: -
j_call: TRBJ1-2
v_call: TRBV7-9
cdr3_aa: CASSPEFDNYGYTF

clone_size: -
j_call: TRBJ2-1
v_call: TRBV6-5
cdr3_aa: CASSSVGRSYNEQFF

clone_size: once
j_call: TRBJ1-2
v_call: TRBV15
cdr3_aa: CATSRGGQARGGYTF

clone_size: few
j_call: TRBJ1-3
v_call: TRBV6-5
cdr3_aa: CASSSTGTGRNTIYF

clone_size: -
j_call: TRBJ1-2
v_call: TRBV3-1/TRBV3-2
cdr3_aa: CASSRDGDYGYTF

clone_size: -
j_call: TRBJ2-1
v_call: TRBV24-1
cdr3_aa: CATSDFDRNEQFF

clone_size: once
j_call: TRBJ1-2
v_call: TRBV7-9
cdr3_aa: CASSLQGLYGYTF

clone_size: -
j_call: TRBJ1-1
v_call: TRBV6-1
cdr3_aa: CASSEARVGGTRAEAFF

clone_size: -
j_call: TRBJ1-2
v_call: TRBV4-3
cdr3_aa: CASSQDPGANYGYTF

clone_size: -
j_call: TRBJ2-1
v_call: TRBV6-1
cdr3_aa: CASSELPTYNEQFF

clone_size: -
j_call: TRBJ2-2
v_call: TRBV19
cdr3_aa: CASSTARAGELFF

clone_size: few
j_call: TRBJ2-7
v_call: TRBV14
cdr3_aa: CASRWAGLPYEQYF

clone_size: -
j_call: TRBJ2-7
v_call: TRBV7-9
cdr3_aa: CASSPNSYYEQYF

clone_size: -
j_call: TRBJ2-1
v_call: TRBV7-9
cdr3_aa: CASSLVGDPHEQFF

clone_size: -
j_call: TRBJ1-1
v_call: TRBV12-3/TRBV12-4
cdr3_aa: CASKQGTVVKAFF

clone_size: -
j_call: TRBJ2-7
v_call: TRBV3-1/TRBV3-2
cdr3_aa: CASSQGGEQYF

clone_size: -
j_call: TRBJ1-4
v_call: TRBV19
cdr3_aa: CASSATGDHNEKLFF

clone_size: few
j_call: TRBJ1-6
v_call: TRBV10-3
cdr3_aa: CAISEDRANSPLHF

clone_size: -
j_call: TRBJ1-1
v_call: TRBV7-9
cdr3_aa: CASSSQGRTEAFF

clone_size: -
j_call: TRBJ1-6
v_call: TRBV7-9
cdr3_aa: CASSPAGSSYNSPLHF

clone_size: -
j_call: TRBJ1-4
v_call: TRBV20-1
cdr3_aa: CSARSIEKLFF

clone_size: -
j_call: TRBJ2-6
v_call: TRBV7-2
cdr3_aa: CASSLRSSGANVLTF

clone_size: -
j_call: TRBJ1-1
v_call: TRBV12-3/TRBV12-4
cdr3_aa: CASSLAWDGEAFF

clone_size: -
j_call: TRBJ2-7
v_call: TRBV5-6
cdr3_aa: CASSLDGYEQYF

clone_size: -
j_call: TRBJ1-5
v_call: TRBV19
cdr3_aa: CASSPGREQPQHF

clone_size: -
j_call: TRBJ1-2
v_call: TRBV6-6
cdr3_aa: CATSTRGADGYTF